These 7 T cell receptor beta chains share one sample of origin, sequenced in a study of T cells after somatic rescue of genetic block. Profiled with immunoSEQ multiplex PCR; TCRdb holds only in-frame clones, not every one. This table has about 67,000 clones, roughly 94% appearing once. Material: peripheral blood mononuclear cells (PBMCs). These receptors were obtained from a middle-aged man.

In this sample, this clone turned up a few times. The chain employs TRBV9 and TRBJ1-5, with unresolved D. CDR1 is SGDLS, CDR2 YYNGEE, per germline. Deletions cut 4 bases from V and 3 bases from J, with 11 bases between. There are 14 residues in the CDR3. CDR3 nucleotides: TGTGCCAGCAGCAAAGCACACATCAATCAGCCCCAGCATTTT. It is translated as CASSKAHINQPQHF.

This chain uses TRBV7-9 with TRBJ1-2; D remains ambiguous. CDR3 length equals 13 residues. Between the trimmed V and J ends, which lost 4 bases and 8 bases, there was a span of 14 bases. Germline-derived CDR1 and CDR2 are SEHNR and FQNEAQ (reference sequence). CDR3 region: CASSYGLLQGYTF. CDR3 nucleotides: TGTGCCAGCAGCTACGGTCTTCTTCAAGGCTACACCTTC.

This chain uses TRBV19 with TRBJ2-1; no definite D call. Deletions cut 7 bases from V and 0 bases from J, with 10 bases between. The CDR3 runs 14 residues. Germline-derived CDR1 and CDR2 are LNHDA and SQIVND (reference sequence). The CDR3 nucleotides read TGTGCCAGTACTGATCCGAGCTCCTACAATGAGCAGTTCTTC. Translation gives CASTDPSSYNEQFF.

The gene calls are TRBV5-4 and TRBJ2-7; tentative D call: TRBD1 (5 bases). V lost 0 bases and J 3 bases, leaving 10 bases between the germline ends. CDR3 length equals 14 residues. Germline V gene lookup returns CDR1 SGHNT and CDR2 YYREEE (reference sequence). CDR3 DNA sequence: TGTGCCAGCAGCTTGGAACAGGATCACTACGAGCAGTACTTC. It translates to CASSLEQDHYEQYF.

This chain connects TRBV27 to TRBJ2-7; D remains unclear. CDR3 length equals 13 residues. Trimming left V 4 bases short and J 3 bases short, with 10 bases between. In germline, CDR1 is MNHEY, CDR2 SMNVEV (reference sequence). The CDR3 reads CASSSTGGYEQYF. The CDR3 DNA is TGTGCCAGCAGTTCGACTGGCGGCTACGAGCAGTACTTC.

V usage is TRBV6-6 and J usage is TRBJ2-1; D possibly matches TRBD1 or TRBD2 (6 bases each). CDR3 length equals 13 residues. The germline V gene has CDR1 MNHNY and CDR2 SVGAGI (reference sequence). The V end was cut by 4 bases, the J end by 6 bases, with 10 bases between. CDR3 sequence (DNA): TGTGCCAGCAGTTCCCGGGGGCCCAATGAGCAGTTCTTC. Translation gives CASSSRGPNEQFF.

Notes on this clone: The same CDR3 can be traced to other DNA sequences in this sample. V is TRBV18 and J is TRBJ1-5; tentative D call: TRBD1 (5 bases). Per germline, CDR1 KGHSH and CDR2 LQKENI. The CDR3 totals 15 residues. Trimming stripped 6 bases from V and 1 base from J, with 13 bases between. The CDR3 spells CASSPGTVSNQPQHF. CDR3 coding DNA: TGTGCCAGCTCGCCCGGGACGGTAAGCAATCAGCCCCAGCATTTT.